The entry below gives a single TCR beta chain sequence along with its context. Its specific antigen is unknown. There are no base qualities to consult, and no much larger clone falls within one base. From the cysteine through the phenylalanine, the CDR3 covers 14 amino acids. Only CDR3 DNA remains: 42 bases, in frame from the first base. A distance of 13 bases separates the germline ends of V and J, which lose 4 bases and 5 bases respectively. CDR1 is given as LNHNV and CDR2 as YYDKDF, both from the germline V gene (reference sequence). To synthesize cDNA, template-switch 5'RACE was performed with a primer carrying a 10-nucleotide random unique molecular identifier so that each TCR transcript was tagged. Each sequencing run produced over 160 million TCR-beta sequences covering 15-18 subjects. The RNeasy kit was used for extraction of total RNA. The KAPA Real-time Library Amplification kit was used to amplify TCR-beta VDJ regions with primers targeting the TCR constant region and the 5'RACE anchor. Sample indexes and Illumina adaptors were added in a first PCR, and a second PCR then increased library yield. The roughly 650 bp TCR product was size-selected on a 2% E-gel SizeSelection system after Ampure bead purification. Before pooling, library quality was assessed on a Bioanalyzer, concentration was determined with Qubit, and library quantification was performed with the Kapa Library Quantification kit. An Illumina HiSeq 2500 was used to sequence the libraries paired-end at 2 x 150 bp. To increase sequence diversity, about 25-31% phiX was spiked into each library pool. The original methods were these. The quality-filtered reads were processed with the UMI-based MiGEC pipeline, whose error correction step removed more than 75% of the raw TCR sequences. VDJ genes were aligned to IMGT germline references, and clonotypes were defined by unique CDR3 amino acid sequence plus V-J genes. Clonal expansion, Shannon diversity and CDR3 relatedness were evaluated with VDJtools (CalcPairwiseDistances, ClusterSamples), while phylogenetic trees were built in CLCbio workbench. A clone was classed as expanded if it had 8 or more unique UMIs, a cutoff based on coefficient-of-variation modelling across technical triplicates. The raw public reads went through TCRdb reprocessing: fastp at Q25, MiXCR clone calling, in-frame beta chains kept. Identical CDR3 protein sequences are pooled into one entry, listed with their most common genes and DNA. The authors' filters were not applied to this entry. The sample yields roughly 60,000 distinct CDR3 sequences; less than 6% were counted once. The ten largest make up 3.4% of the sample.

This sample is drawn from a study of neurological immune-mediated disorders (dated by TCRdb to the late 2010s). For the wider study: Among the approximately 35 multiple sclerosis patients, relapsing-remitting MS was present in 31 and secondary progressive MS was present in 3. The cohort included around 70 subjects: around 15 with HAM/TSP, around 35 with multiple sclerosis, and 20 healthy controls. The approximately 110 TCR-beta libraries included longitudinal samples, technical triplicates and paired sorted CD4+ and CD8+ T-cell subsets alongside PBMC samples. Peripheral blood TCR-beta repertoires from HTLV-I-associated myelopathy (HAM/TSP) patients, multiple sclerosis patients and healthy controls were compared by UMI-based sequencing.

Here is what the overall study found, with its caveats: The highest TCR clonal expansion was observed in HAM/TSP patients, whereas the lowest was observed in MS patients, even when compared with healthy controls. No association of the MS cluster with clinical or MRI features was observed, and the need for larger cohorts was stated by the authors. No identical CDR3 amino acid sequences were found to be shared among expanded clones across subjects, suggesting that TCR-beta repertoires were private in all groups. In phylogenetic analysis, the repertoires of 18 of 34 MS patients grouped into a cluster of related CDR3 sequences, which suggests a possible signature at the repertoire level.

Libraries from unsorted PBMCs were made from 2 million PBMCs kept in RNAlater at -80 degrees C until RNA extraction. Multiple sclerosis patients were enrolled in a US clinical protocol under which disease progression was evaluated by magnetic resonance imaging. Peripheral blood underwent Ficoll-Hypaque density gradient centrifugation to isolate PBMCs, which were then cryopreserved in liquid nitrogen. The sequencing input was PBMCs. The receptor was isolated from a woman in her forties or fifties with multiple sclerosis. The rearrangement joined TRBV15 to TRBJ2-3, with the D call perhaps TRBD1 or TRBD2, as 5 bases match in each case. The CDR3 in this case is CATSNGATRDTQYF. The DNA sequence is as follows: TGTGCCACCAGCAACGGGGCCACGAGAGATACGCAGTATTTT.